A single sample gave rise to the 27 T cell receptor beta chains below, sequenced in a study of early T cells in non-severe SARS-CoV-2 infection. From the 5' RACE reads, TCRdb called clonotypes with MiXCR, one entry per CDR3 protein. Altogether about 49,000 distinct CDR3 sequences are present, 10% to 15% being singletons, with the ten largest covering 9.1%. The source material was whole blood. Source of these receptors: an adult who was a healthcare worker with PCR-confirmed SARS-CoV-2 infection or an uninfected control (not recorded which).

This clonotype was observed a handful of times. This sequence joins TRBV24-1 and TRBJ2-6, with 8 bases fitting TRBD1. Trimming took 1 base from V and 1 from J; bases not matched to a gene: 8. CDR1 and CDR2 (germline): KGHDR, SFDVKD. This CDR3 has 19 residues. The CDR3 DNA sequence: TGTGCCACCAGTGATTTTATGGGACAGGATGGATCTGGGGCCAACGTCCTGACTTTC. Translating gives CATSDFMGQDGSGANVLTF.

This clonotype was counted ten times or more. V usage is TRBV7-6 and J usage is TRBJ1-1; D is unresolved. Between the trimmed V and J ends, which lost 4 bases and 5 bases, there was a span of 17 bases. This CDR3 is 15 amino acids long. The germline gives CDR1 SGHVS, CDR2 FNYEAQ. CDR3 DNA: TGTGCCAGCAGCTCGGGGAAGGGAGGTTCTACTGAAGCTTTCTTT. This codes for CASSSGKGGSTEAFF.

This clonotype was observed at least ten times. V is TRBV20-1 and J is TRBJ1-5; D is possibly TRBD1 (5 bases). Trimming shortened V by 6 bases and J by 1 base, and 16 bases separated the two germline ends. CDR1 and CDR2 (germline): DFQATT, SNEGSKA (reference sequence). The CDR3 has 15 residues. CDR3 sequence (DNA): TGCAGTGCCCCCGCAGCCCGGGGGAGCAATCAGCCCCAGCATTTT. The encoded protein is CSAPAARGSNQPQHF.

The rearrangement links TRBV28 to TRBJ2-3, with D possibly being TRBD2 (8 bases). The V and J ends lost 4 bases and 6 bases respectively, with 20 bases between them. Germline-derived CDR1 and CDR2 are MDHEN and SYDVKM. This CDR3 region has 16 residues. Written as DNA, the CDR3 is TGTGCCAGCAGTTCTCCGACAGGGTCGGGGGGGGATACGCAGTATTTT. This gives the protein CASSSPTGSGGDTQYF.

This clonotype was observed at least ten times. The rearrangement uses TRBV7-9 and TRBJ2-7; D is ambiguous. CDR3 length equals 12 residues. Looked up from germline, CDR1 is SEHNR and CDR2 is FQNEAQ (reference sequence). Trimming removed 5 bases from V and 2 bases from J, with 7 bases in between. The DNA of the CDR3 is TGTGCCAGCAGCCCCACTCCCTACGAGCAGTACTTC. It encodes CASSPTPYEQYF.

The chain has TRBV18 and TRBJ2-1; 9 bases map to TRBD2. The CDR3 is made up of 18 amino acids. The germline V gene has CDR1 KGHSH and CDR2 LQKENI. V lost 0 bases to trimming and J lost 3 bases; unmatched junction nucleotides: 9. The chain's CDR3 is CASSPPVSGGELYNEQFF. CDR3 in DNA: TGTGCCAGCTCACCACCGGTTAGCGGGGGAGAACTCTACAATGAGCAGTTCTTC.

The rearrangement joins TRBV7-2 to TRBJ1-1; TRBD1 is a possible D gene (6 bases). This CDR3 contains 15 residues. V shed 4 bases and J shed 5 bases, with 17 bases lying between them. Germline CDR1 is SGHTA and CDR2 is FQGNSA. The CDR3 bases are TGTGCCAGCAGCTCGAACACAGGGAGGCGAACTGAAGCTTTCTTT. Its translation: CASSSNTGRRTEAFF.

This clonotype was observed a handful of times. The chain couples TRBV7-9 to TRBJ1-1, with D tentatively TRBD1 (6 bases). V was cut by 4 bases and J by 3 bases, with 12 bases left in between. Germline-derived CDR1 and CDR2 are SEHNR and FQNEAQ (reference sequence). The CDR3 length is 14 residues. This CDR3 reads CASSSRTDDTEAFF. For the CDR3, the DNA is TGTGCCAGCAGCTCACGGACAGACGACACTGAAGCTTTCTTT.

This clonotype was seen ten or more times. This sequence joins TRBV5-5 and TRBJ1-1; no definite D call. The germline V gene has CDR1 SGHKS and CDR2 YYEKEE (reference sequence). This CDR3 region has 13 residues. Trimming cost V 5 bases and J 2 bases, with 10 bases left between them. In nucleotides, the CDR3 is TGTGCCAGCAGTACCCTCGACAACACTGAAGCTTTCTTT. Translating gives CASSTLDNTEAFF.

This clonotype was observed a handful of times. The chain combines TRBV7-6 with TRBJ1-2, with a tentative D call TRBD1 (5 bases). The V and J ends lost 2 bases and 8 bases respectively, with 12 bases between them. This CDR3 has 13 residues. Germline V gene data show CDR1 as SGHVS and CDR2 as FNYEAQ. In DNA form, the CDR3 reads TGTGCCAGCAGCTTAAGTTGGGGCGACGGCTACACCTTC. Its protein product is CASSLSWGDGYTF.

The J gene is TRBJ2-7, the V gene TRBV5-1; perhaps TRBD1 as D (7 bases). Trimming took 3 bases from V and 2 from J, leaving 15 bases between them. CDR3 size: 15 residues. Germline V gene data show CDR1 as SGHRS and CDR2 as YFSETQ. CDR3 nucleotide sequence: TGCGCCAGCAGCTACCGACAGGGAGGAACCTACGAGCAGTACTTC. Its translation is CASSYRQGGTYEQYF.

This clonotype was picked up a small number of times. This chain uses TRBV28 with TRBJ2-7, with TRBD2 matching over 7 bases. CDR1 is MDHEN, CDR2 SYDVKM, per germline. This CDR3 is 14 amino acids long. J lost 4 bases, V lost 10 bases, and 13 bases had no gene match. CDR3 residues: CATSGGGSHYEQYF. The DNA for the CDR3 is TGTGCCACCTCGGGGGGAGGCTCCCATTACGAGCAGTACTTC.

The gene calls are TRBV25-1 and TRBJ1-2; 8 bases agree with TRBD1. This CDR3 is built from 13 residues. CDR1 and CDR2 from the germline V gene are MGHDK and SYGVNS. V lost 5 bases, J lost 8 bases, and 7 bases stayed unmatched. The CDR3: CASSPGQEGGYTF. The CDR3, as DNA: TGTGCCAGCAGTCCGGGACAGGAGGGAGGCTACACCTTC.

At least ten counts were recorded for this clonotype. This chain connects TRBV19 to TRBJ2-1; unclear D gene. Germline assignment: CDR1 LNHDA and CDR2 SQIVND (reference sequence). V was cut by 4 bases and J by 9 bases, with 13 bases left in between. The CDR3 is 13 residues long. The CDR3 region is CASSRPQAAEQFF. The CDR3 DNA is TGTGCCAGTAGTAGGCCGCAGGCGGCTGAGCAGTTCTTC.

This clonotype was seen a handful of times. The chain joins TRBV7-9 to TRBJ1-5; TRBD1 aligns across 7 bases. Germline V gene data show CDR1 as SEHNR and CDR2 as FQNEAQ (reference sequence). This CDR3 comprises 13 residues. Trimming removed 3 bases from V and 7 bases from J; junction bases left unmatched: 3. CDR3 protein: CASSLSQGQPQHF. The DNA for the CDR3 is TGTGCCAGCAGCTTGTCACAGGGGCAGCCCCAGCATTTT.

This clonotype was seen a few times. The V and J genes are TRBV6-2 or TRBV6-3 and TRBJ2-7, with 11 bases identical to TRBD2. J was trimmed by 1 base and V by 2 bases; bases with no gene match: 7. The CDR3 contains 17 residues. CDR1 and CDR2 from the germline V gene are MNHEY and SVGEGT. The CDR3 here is CASSYRLAGYSSYEQYF. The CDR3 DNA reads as TGTGCCAGCAGTTACCGACTAGCGGGGTATTCGTCCTACGAGCAGTACTTC.

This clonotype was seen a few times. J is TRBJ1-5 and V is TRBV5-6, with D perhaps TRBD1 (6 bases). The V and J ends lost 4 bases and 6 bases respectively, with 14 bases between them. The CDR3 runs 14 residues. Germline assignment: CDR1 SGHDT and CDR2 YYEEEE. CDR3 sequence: CASSLITGTQPQHF. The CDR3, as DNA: TGTGCCAGCAGCCTCATCACAGGGACTCAGCCCCAGCATTTT.

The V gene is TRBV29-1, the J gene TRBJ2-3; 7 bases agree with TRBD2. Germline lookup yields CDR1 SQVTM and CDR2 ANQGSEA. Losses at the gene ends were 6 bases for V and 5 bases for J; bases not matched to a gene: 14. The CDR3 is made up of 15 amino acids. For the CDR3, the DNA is TGCAGCGTCACCCCCGCGACAGCGGGGCAAGATACGCAGTATTTT. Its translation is CSVTPATAGQDTQYF.

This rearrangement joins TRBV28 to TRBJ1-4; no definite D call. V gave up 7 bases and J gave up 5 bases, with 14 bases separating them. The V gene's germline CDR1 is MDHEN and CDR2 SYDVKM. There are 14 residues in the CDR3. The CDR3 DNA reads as TGTGCCAGCAATAAGATAGCTTTCAATGAAAAACTGTTTTTT. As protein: CASNKIAFNEKLFF.

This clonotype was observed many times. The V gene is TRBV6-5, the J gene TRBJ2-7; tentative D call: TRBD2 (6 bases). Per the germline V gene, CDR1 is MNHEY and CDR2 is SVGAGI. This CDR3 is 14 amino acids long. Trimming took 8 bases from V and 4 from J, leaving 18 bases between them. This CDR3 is CASARVGTGYEQYF. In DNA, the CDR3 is TGTGCCAGCGCCAGGGTAGGGACTGGTTACGAGCAGTACTTC.

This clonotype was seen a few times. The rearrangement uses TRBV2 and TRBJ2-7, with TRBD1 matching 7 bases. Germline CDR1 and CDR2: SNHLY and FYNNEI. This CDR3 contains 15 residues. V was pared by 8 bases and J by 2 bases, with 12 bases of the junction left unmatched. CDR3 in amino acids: CASGGFGQVAYEQYF. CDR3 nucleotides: TGTGCCAGCGGGGGATTTGGACAGGTGGCCTACGAGCAGTACTTC. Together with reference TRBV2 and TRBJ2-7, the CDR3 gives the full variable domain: EPEVTQTPSHQVTQMGQEVILRCVPISNHLYFYWYRQILGQKVEFLVSFYNNEISEKSEIFDDQFSVERPDGSNFTLKIRSTKLEDSAMYFCASGGFGQVAYEQYFGPGTRLTVT.

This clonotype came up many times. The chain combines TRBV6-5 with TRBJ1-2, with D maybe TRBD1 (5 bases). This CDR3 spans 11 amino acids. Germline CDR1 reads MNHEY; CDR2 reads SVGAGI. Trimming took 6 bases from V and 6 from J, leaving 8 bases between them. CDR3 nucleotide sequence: TGTGCCAGCAGGAGAGGGGATGGCTACACCTTC. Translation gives CASRRGDGYTF.

CDR3 in amino acids: CASSLVQGSYNEQFF. The DNA for the CDR3 is TGTGCCAGCAGCTTAGTGCAGGGCTCCTACAATGAGCAGTTCTTC. The chain is built from TRBV11-3 and TRBJ2-1; possibly TRBD1 for D (5 bases). V was pared by 1 base and J by 0 bases, with 7 bases between. CDR1 SGHNT and CDR2 YENEEA come from the germline V gene. CDR3 length: 15 amino acids.

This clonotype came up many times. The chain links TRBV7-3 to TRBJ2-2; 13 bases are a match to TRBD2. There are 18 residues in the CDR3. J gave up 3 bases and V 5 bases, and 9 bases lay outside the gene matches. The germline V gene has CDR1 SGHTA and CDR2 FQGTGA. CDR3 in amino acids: CASSKQIGLAGDTGELFF. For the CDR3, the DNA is TGTGCCAGCAGCAAACAGATCGGACTAGCGGGAGACACCGGGGAGCTGTTTTTT.

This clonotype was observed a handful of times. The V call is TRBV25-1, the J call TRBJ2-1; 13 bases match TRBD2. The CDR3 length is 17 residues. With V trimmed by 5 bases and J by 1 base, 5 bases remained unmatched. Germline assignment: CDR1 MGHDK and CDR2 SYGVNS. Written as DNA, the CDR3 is TGTGCCAGCAGTACACTAGCGGGAGGGCCTTCCTACAATGAGCAGTTCTTC. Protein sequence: CASSTLAGGPSYNEQFF.

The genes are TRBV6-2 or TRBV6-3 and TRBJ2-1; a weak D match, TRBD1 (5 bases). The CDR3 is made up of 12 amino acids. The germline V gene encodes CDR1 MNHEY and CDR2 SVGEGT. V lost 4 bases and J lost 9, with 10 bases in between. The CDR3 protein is CASSFDSFEQFF. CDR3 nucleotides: TGTGCCAGCAGTTTCGACAGTTTTGAGCAGTTCTTC.

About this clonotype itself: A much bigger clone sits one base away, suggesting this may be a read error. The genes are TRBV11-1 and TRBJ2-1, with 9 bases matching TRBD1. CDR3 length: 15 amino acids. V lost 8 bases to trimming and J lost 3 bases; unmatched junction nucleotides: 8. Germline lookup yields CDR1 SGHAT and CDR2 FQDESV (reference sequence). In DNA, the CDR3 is TGTGCCAGCCGTCACGGGACAGGGAACTACAATGAGCAGTTCTTC. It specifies CASRHGTGNYNEQFF.